The 26 T cell receptor beta chains listed next were all sequenced from one sample in a study of technical replicates of blood from a handful of donors (dated by TCRdb to the late 2010s). Libraries were prepared through the immunoSEQ multiplex PCR assay. In its TCRdb copy, this immuneACCESS table keeps in-frame sequences only and misses some clones. Where compared with another copy, unresolved V genes explain less than half of these, and the others have no known cause. This sample holds 50,000 to 70,000 clones; about 94% were observed only once. 4% to 4.5% of the sample rests with the top ten. The sample was PBMCs. The receptors stem from a human donor in good health. Some clones in this sample may be carry-over from other donors' samples.

The chain couples TRBV7-9 to TRBJ1-2; D not resolved. Germline V gene data show CDR1 as SEHNR and CDR2 as FQNEAQ (reference sequence). This CDR3 region has 16 residues. V lost 5 bases, J lost 3 bases, and 19 bases lay in between. Written as DNA, the CDR3 is TGTGCCAGCAGCCCCCGAGGGCGGAAGTTGGACTATGGCTACACCTTC. As protein: CASSPRGRKLDYGYTF. The whole variable domain, filled in from reference TRBV7-9 and TRBJ1-2, reads DTGVSQNPRHKITKRGQNVTFRCDPISEHNRLYWYRQTLGQGPEFLTYFQNEAQLEKSRLLSDRFSAERPKGSFSTLEIQRTEQGDSAMYLCASSPRGRKLDYGYTFGSGTRLTVV.

The chain is built from TRBV19 and TRBJ2-7; the D gene is possibly TRBD1 (6 bases). The germline V gene encodes CDR1 LNHDA and CDR2 SQIVND (reference sequence). CDR3 size: 13 residues. V was cut by 8 bases and J by 2 bases, with 13 bases left in between. The CDR3 coding sequence is TGTGCCAGTGCCCAGGGGCCAGCCTACGAGCAGTACTTC. This gives the protein CASAQGPAYEQYF.

This rearrangement joins TRBV7-9 to TRBJ2-7; the match to TRBD2 covers 13 bases. The V and J ends lost 1 base and 6 bases, in that order; junction bases with no gene match: 0. Germline V CDR1 and CDR2: SEHNR, FQNEAQ (reference sequence). The CDR3 has 14 residues. The CDR3: CASSLGLAGGEQYF. The CDR3 DNA is TGTGCCAGCAGCTTAGGACTAGCGGGAGGCGAGCAGTACTTC.

CDR3: CASSLGLSGRSNEQFF. The CDR3, as DNA: TGCGCCAGCAGCTTGGGGCTTAGCGGGAGAAGCAATGAGCAGTTCTTC. The chain joins TRBV5-1 to TRBJ2-1, with 9 bases fitting TRBD2. The germline CDR1 and CDR2 sequences are SGHRS and YFSETQ. The V and J ends lost 0 bases and 6 bases, in that order; junction bases with no gene match: 7. This CDR3 has 16 amino acids. Based on the CDR3 plus reference TRBV5-1 and TRBJ2-1, the full variable domain is KAGVTQTPRYLIKTRGQQVTLSCSPISGHRSVSWYQQTPGQGLQFLFEYFSETQRNKGNFPGRFSGRQFSNSRSEMNVSTLELGDSALYLCASSLGLSGRSNEQFFGPGTRLTVL.

The chain combines TRBV6-5 with TRBJ1-6, with 7 bases lining up with TRBD1. From germline, CDR1 is MNHEY and CDR2 SVGAGI. Unmatched junction bases numbered 9, after V lost 0 bases and J lost 10 bases. This CDR3 spans 16 amino acids. CDR3: CASSYSGTARLSPLHF. CDR3 nucleotide sequence: TGTGCCAGCAGTTACTCGGGGACAGCACGCTTGTCACCCCTCCACTTT.

V gene TRBV7-2 combines with J gene TRBJ2-3, with 10 bases matching TRBD2. V lost 4 bases, J lost 7 bases, and 5 bases stayed unmatched. The CDR3 runs 14 residues. Germline V gives CDR1 SGHTA, CDR2 FQGNSA. CDR3 bases: TGTGCCAGCAGCTCCAAGCGGGGGGGTAATACGCAGTATTTT. It translates to CASSSKRGGNTQYF.

The V gene is TRBV29-1, the J gene TRBJ1-2; D is uncertain. Germline CDR1 and CDR2: SQVTM and ANQGSEA. CDR3 size: 13 residues. Trimming removed 6 bases from V and 2 bases from J, with 13 bases in between. CDR3 sequence (DNA): TGCAGCGTCGGGGTGGACGGAAACTATGGCTACACCTTC. This codes for CSVGVDGNYGYTF.

Here the CDR3 reads CASSIDSREGPEAFF. The DNA for the CDR3 is TGTGCCAGTAGTATAGATAGCAGGGAAGGGCCTGAAGCTTTCTTT. The genes are TRBV19 and TRBJ1-1, with D tentatively TRBD1 (5 bases). This CDR3 region has 15 residues. Germline assignment: CDR1 LNHDA and CDR2 SQIVND (reference sequence). The V end lost 0 bases, the J end lost 6 bases, and 14 bases lay between the germline ends.

The chain employs TRBV12-5 and TRBJ2-3; 9 nucleotides agree with TRBD1. CDR3 length: 17 residues. V trimming: 5 bases; J trimming: 3 bases; junction bases outside the gene matches: 12. The germline V gene encodes CDR1 LGHNT and CDR2 FRNRAP. CDR3 sequence: CASGMDRGPSRTDTQYF. The CDR3 nucleotides read TGTGCTAGTGGTATGGACAGGGGCCCCTCTCGGACAGATACGCAGTATTTT. Filled out from reference TRBV12-5 and TRBJ2-3, the complete variable domain reads DARVTQTPRHKVTEMGQEVTMRCQPILGHNTVFWYRQTMMQGLELLAYFRNRAPLDDSGMPKDRFSAEMPDATLATLKIQPSEPRDSAVYFCASGMDRGPSRTDTQYFGPGTRLTVL.

The chain joins TRBV5-4 to TRBJ2-3; 8 bases fit TRBD1. CDR3 size: 15 residues. The V segment lost 4 bases and the J segment 4 bases; nucleotides outside the gene matches: 8. Germline-derived CDR1 and CDR2 are SGHNT and YYREEE (reference sequence). For the CDR3, the DNA is TGTGCCAGCAGCACAGGGGGTCTAGGCTCAGATACGCAGTATTTT. Residues: CASSTGGLGSDTQYF.

The chain has TRBV28 and TRBJ1-6; unclear D gene. V dropped 6 bases and J dropped 5 bases, with 14 bases sitting between them. CDR1 is MDHEN, CDR2 SYDVKM, per germline. The CDR3 extends over 15 amino acids. CDR3 coding DNA: TGTGCCAGCAGAGCGGCGAACGCCAATAATTCACCCCTCCACTTT. Protein sequence: CASRAANANNSPLHF.

This clone appeared once. The chain carries TRBV6-5 and TRBJ2-7, with TRBD2 matching over 10 bases. The germline gives CDR1 MNHEY, CDR2 SVGAGI. The J segment lost 6 bases and the V segment lost 2 bases, leaving 4 bases of the junction unmatched. The CDR3 length is 14 residues. The CDR3 loop reads CASSYGLAGAEQYF. CDR3 DNA: TGTGCCAGCAGTTACGGGCTAGCGGGAGCCGAGCAGTACTTC.

For this clone: The sample holds other DNA sequences that translate to the same CDR3. The J gene is TRBJ2-7, the V gene TRBV30; 7 bases align to TRBD1. This CDR3 comprises 13 residues. The V segment lost 3 bases and the J segment 4 bases; nucleotides outside the gene matches: 6. CDR1 and CDR2 from the germline V gene are GTSNPN and SVGIG (reference sequence). The CDR3 nucleotides are TGTGCCTGGAGCTCCGGGACAGCATACGAGCAGTACTTC. Translated, it gives CAWSSGTAYEQYF.

The V gene is TRBV2, the J gene TRBJ1-1; the match to TRBD1 covers 8 bases. J lost 4 bases, V lost 7 bases, and 11 bases had no gene match. This CDR3 region has 15 residues. The germline V gene has CDR1 SNHLY and CDR2 FYNNEI. CDR3 loop: CASNYAGGRGTEAFF. In nucleotides, the CDR3 is TGTGCCAGCAATTACGCAGGGGGCCGGGGCACTGAAGCTTTCTTT.

CDR3 sequence (DNA): TGTGCCAGCAGCCGACTAGCGCCAGAAGAGACCCAGTACTTC. This sequence encodes CASSRLAPEETQYF. The chain recombines TRBV5-5 with TRBJ2-5, with 8 bases fitting TRBD2. Germline assignment: CDR1 SGHKS and CDR2 YYEKEE (reference sequence). Losses at the gene ends were 4 bases for V and 3 bases for J; bases not matched to a gene: 5. The CDR3 runs to 14 residues.

The count of this clone is one. The chain combines TRBV27 with TRBJ2-3, with 10 positions matching TRBD2. The trim removed 7 bases at V and 2 bases at J, leaving 9 bases unmatched. The CDR3 has 16 amino acids. Germline loops: CDR1 MNHEY, CDR2 SMNVEV (reference sequence). CDR3 region: CASTRKAGGDTDTQYF. The CDR3 DNA is TGTGCCAGCACAAGAAAAGCGGGAGGGGACACAGATACGCAGTATTTT.

The DNA of the CDR3 is TGTGCCAGCAGAGGCCTAATCGACAGGGATCAGCCCCAGCATTTT. Its translation: CASRGLIDRDQPQHF. This chain uses TRBV6-6 with TRBJ1-5; 7 positions agree with TRBD1. Germline V gene data show CDR1 as MNHNY and CDR2 as SVGAGI (reference sequence). This CDR3 region has 15 residues. Losses at the gene ends were 6 bases for V and 5 bases for J; bases not matched to a gene: 10.

The chain uses TRBV5-1 and TRBJ2-1; 8 nucleotides align to TRBD1. J was trimmed by 0 bases and V by 6 bases; bases with no gene match: 8. Per germline, CDR1 SGHRS and CDR2 YFSETQ. This CDR3 has 16 amino acids. CDR3 sequence: CASTNPGQASYNEQFF. The CDR3, as DNA: TGCGCCAGCACTAATCCGGGACAGGCCTCCTACAATGAGCAGTTCTTC.

The rearrangement links TRBV6-6 to TRBJ2-7, with 11 nucleotides matching TRBD2. V lost 10 bases to trimming and J lost 3 bases; unmatched junction nucleotides: 5. Germline CDR1 and CDR2: MNHNY and SVGAGI (reference sequence). The CDR3 spans 13 residues. CDR3 nucleotides: TGTGCCACCGTAGCGGGGGGGCACTACGAGCAGTACTTC. Protein: CATVAGGHYEQYF.

The CDR3 sequence: CASSVTAQVVYNSPLHF. The DNA for the CDR3 is TGCGCCAGCAGCGTGACGGCGCAGGTGGTCTATAATTCACCCCTCCACTTT. The V gene is TRBV5-1, the J gene TRBJ1-6; D uncertain. The germline V gene has CDR1 SGHRS and CDR2 YFSETQ. V lost 4 bases, J lost 3 bases, and 17 bases lay in between. CDR3 length: 17 amino acids.

This clone was seen a single time. The chain carries TRBV4-2 and TRBJ1-2, with 7 bases fitting TRBD1. The CDR3 loop spans 14 amino acids. The trim removed 0 bases at V and 4 bases at J, leaving 2 bases unmatched. CDR1 and CDR2 from the germline V gene are LGHNA and YNFKEQ. The CDR3 sequence is CASSQDPGGYGYTF. The CDR3 nucleotides are TGTGCCAGCAGCCAAGATCCAGGGGGCTATGGCTACACCTTC.

This rearrangement joins TRBV4-3 to TRBJ2-2, with D possibly TRBD1 on 5 matching bases. Trimming removed 6 bases at V and 1 base at J, with 12 bases between. Germline CDR1 LGHNA, CDR2 YSLEER. The length of the CDR3 is 15 residues. CDR3 sequence: CASRAGIWNTGELFF. CDR3 nucleotides: TGCGCCAGCAGGGCAGGGATCTGGAACACCGGGGAGCTGTTTTTT.

This chain connects TRBV9 to TRBJ2-1, with TRBD1 identical over 9 bases. With V trimmed by 3 bases and J by 5 bases, 6 bases remained unmatched. This CDR3 has 15 amino acids. CDR1 SGDLS and CDR2 YYNGEE come from the germline V gene. CDR3 residues: CASSGRDRVHNEQFF. The CDR3 region has the DNA TGTGCCAGCAGCGGCCGGGACAGGGTCCACAATGAGCAGTTCTTC.

The V call is TRBV5-1, the J call TRBJ2-2, with 7 nucleotides matching TRBD1. This CDR3 contains 16 residues. Germline values: CDR1 SGHRS, CDR2 YFSETQ. Trimming took 4 bases from V and 8 from J; bases not matched to a gene: 14. CDR3 amino acids: CASSLHRDSGVGELFF. The CDR3 coding sequence is TGCGCCAGCAGCCTACACCGGGACAGTGGAGTAGGGGAGCTGTTTTTT.

V gene TRBV6-6 combines with J gene TRBJ1-2; 8 bases line up with TRBD1. V gave up 5 bases and J gave up 7 bases; unmatched junction bases: 6. CDR1 and CDR2 from the germline V gene are MNHNY and SVGAGI (reference sequence). This CDR3 is 13 amino acids long. The CDR3 DNA reads TGTGCCAGCAGTCCTCTGGACAGGGCTGGCTACACCTTC. It specifies CASSPLDRAGYTF.

The chain uses TRBV11-3 and TRBJ1-2; possible D gene TRBD1, 5 bases. The CDR3 totals 13 residues. Germline V lookup: CDR1 SGHNT, CDR2 YENEEA. V lost 3 bases, J lost 10 bases, and 15 bases lay in between. The CDR3: CASSLGEGFDYTF. The CDR3 DNA reads TGTGCCAGCAGCTTGGGGGAGGGCTTCGACTACACCTTC.